The T cell receptor beta chain under discussion was sequenced for a study of cytomegalovirus exposure and HLA in healthy donors. Profiled with immunoSEQ multiplex PCR; TCRdb holds only in-frame clones, not every one. Seen here are approximately 120,000 clones, about 96% observed once, and the top ten hold approximately 1.5%. This clone appeared a few times. The antigen is undetermined. Broader study findings: One later analysis, an examination of the roughly 130 validation repertoires, found that first-cohort TCR clusters tended to co-occur in them.

The CDR3 runs to 13 residues. The germline V gene encodes CDR1 SGHVS and CDR2 FQNEAQ. The V and J ends lost 10 bases and 1 base, in that order; junction bases with no gene match: 4. The donors were part of the roughly 120-subject validation cohort, which stood apart from the roughly 670-subject first cohort. This TCR came from a man aged 18-30 years in good health and CMV-seronegative. This sequence joins TRBV7-8 and TRBJ2-7, with 10 bases matching TRBD2. The sample taken for sequencing was PBMCs. The CDR3 nucleotides are TGTGCCACCCAACTAGCGGGGTCCTACGAGCAGTACTTC. As protein: CATQLAGSYEQYF.